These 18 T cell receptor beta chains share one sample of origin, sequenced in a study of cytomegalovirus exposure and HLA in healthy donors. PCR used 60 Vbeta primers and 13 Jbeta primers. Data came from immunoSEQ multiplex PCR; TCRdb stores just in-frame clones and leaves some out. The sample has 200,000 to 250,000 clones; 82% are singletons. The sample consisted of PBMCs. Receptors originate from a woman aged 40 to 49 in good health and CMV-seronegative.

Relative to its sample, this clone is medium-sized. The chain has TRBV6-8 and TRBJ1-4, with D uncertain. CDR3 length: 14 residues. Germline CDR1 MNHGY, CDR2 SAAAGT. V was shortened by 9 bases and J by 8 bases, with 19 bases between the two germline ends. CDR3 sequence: CARGLEVHEEKLFF. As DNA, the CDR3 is TGTGCCAGAGGGTTGGAGGTCCACGAAGAAAAACTGTTTTTT.

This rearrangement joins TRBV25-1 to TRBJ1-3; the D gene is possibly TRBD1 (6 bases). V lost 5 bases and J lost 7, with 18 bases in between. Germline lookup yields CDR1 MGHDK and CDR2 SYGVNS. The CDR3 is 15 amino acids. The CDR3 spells CASSHPGGRGNTIYF. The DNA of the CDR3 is TGTGCCAGCAGTCACCCCGGGGGGCGAGGGAACACCATATATTTT.

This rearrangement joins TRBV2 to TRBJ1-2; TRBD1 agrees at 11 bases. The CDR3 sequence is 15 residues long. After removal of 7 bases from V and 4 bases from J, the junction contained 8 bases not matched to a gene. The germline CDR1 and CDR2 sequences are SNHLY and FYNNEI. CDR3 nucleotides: TGTGCCAGCAACGGACAGGGGGCATGGTCCTATGGCTACACCTTC. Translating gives CASNGQGAWSYGYTF.

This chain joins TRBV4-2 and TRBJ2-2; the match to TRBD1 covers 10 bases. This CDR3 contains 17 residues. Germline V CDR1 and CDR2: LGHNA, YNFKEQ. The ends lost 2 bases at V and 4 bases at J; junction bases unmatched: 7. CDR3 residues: CASSQIPGQGSTGELFF. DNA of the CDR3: TGTGCCAGCAGCCAAATACCGGGACAGGGGTCCACCGGGGAGCTGTTTTTT.

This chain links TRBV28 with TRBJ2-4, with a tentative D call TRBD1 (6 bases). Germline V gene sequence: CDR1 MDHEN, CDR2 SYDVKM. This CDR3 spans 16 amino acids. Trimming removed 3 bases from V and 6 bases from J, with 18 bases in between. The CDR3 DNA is TGTGCCAGCAGTTTTAGGATGGGGGCAACGGGAAACATTCAGTACTTC. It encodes CASSFRMGATGNIQYF.

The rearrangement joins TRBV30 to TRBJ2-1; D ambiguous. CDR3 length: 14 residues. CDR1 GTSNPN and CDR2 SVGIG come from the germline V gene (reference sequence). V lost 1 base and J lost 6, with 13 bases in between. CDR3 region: CAWSGRLRGNEQFF. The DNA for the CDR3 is TGTGCCTGGAGTGGCCGCCTACGAGGCAATGAGCAGTTCTTC.

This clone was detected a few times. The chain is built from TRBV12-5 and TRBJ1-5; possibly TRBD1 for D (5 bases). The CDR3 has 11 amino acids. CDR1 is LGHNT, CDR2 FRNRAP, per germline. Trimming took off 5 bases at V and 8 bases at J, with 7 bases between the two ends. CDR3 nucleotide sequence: TGTGCTAGTGGTCCACAGGAGCCCCAGCATTTT. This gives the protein CASGPQEPQHF.

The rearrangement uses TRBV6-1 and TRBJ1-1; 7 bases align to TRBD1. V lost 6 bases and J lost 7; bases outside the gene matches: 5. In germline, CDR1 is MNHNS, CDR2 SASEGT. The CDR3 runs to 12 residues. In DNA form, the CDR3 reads TGTGCCAGCAGCAGACAGGGTCTTGAAGCTTTCTTT. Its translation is CASSRQGLEAFF.

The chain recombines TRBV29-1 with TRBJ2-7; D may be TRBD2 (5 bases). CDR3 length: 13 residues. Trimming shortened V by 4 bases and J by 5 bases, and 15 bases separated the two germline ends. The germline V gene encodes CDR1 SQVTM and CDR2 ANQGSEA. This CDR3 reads CSVVKSGVDEQYF. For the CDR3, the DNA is TGCAGCGTTGTAAAGTCCGGGGTAGACGAGCAGTACTTC.

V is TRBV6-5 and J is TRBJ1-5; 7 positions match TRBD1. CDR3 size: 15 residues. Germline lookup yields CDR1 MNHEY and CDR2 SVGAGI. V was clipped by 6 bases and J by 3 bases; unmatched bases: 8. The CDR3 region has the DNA TGTGCCAGCAGGGAGGGGGCCTTGGTCAATCAGCCCCAGCATTTT. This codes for CASREGALVNQPQHF.

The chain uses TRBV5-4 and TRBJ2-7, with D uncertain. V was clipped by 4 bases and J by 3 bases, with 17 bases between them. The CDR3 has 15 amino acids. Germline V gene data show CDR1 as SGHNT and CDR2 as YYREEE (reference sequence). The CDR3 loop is CASSPGGPVRYEQYF. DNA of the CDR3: TGTGCCAGCAGCCCTGGTGGTCCGGTCCGCTACGAGCAGTACTTC.

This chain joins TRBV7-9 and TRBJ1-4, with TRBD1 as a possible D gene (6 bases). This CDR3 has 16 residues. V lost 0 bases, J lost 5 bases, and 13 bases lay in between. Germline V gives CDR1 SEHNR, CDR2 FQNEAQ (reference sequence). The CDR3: CASSLARQVGNEKLFF. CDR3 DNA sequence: TGTGCCAGCAGCTTAGCCCGACAGGTGGGGAATGAAAAACTGTTTTTT.

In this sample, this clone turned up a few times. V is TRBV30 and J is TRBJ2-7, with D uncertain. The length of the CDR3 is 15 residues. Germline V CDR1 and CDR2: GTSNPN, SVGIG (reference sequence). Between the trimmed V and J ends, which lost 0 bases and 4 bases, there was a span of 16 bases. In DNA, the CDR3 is TGTGCCTGGAGTGTACGCGCAGGCCTTTTTTACGAGCAGTACTTC. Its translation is CAWSVRAGLFYEQYF.

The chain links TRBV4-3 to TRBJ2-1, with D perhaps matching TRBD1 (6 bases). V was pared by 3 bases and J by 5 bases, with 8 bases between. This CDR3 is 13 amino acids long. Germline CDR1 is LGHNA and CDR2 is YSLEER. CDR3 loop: CASSQDRHNEQFF. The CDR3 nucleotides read TGCGCCAGCAGCCAGGACAGACACAATGAGCAGTTCTTC.

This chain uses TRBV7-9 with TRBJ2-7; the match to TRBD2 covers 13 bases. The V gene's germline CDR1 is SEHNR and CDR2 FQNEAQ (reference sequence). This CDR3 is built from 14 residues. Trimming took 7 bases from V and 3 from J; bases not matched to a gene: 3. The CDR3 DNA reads TGTGCCAGCAAGCGGACTAGCGGGGGCTACGAGCAGTACTTC. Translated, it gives CASKRTSGGYEQYF.

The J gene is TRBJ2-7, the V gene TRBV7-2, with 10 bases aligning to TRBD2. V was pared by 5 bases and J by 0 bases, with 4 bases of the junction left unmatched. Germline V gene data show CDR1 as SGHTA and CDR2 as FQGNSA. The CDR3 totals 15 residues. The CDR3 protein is CASSKLAGSSYEQYF. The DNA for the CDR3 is TGTGCCAGCAGCAAACTAGCGGGGAGCTCCTACGAGCAGTACTTC.

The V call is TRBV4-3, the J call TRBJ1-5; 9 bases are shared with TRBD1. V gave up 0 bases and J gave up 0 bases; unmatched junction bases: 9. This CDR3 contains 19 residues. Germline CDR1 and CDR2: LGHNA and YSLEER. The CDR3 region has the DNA TGCGCCAGCAGCCAAGACAGACAGGGGGGGACTAATAGCAATCAGCCCCAGCATTTT. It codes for CASSQDRQGGTNSNQPQHF.

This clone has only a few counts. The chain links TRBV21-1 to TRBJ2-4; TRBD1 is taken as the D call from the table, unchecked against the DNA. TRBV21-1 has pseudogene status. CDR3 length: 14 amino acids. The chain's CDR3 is CAPQAVLAKNIQYF. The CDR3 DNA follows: TGTGCCCCCCAGGCCGTATTAGCCAAAAACATTCAGTACTTC.